Each of the 27 T cell receptor beta chains below was sequenced from the same sample in a study of cytomegalovirus exposure and HLA in healthy donors. 60 Vbeta and 13 Jbeta primers were used in PCR. Using immunoSEQ multiplex PCR, the repertoire was profiled, and TCRdb retains in-frame clones only, with some absent. The table has fewer than 200,000 clones, 70% to 85% seen once. The sequenced sample was PBMCs. All receptors derive from a girl aged 2 to 10 in good health and CMV-seropositive.

V gene TRBV4-2 combines with J gene TRBJ2-1; maybe TRBD2 (6 bases). V lost 4 bases and J 12 bases, leaving 22 bases between the germline ends. This CDR3 comprises 15 residues. Germline assignment: CDR1 LGHNA and CDR2 YNFKEQ. CDR3 sequence reads: CASSPETSGVYGQFF. The CDR3 region has the DNA TGTGCCAGCAGCCCCGAGACTAGTGGGGTTTATGGGCAGTTCTTC.

This clone was seen once. CDR3 protein: CASSENTAGGNDLTEAFF. The CDR3 nucleotides are TGTGCCAGCAGTGAAAATACGGCAGGGGGCAATGATTTGACTGAAGCTTTCTTT. The chain combines TRBV2 with TRBJ1-1; 8 nucleotides align to TRBD1. J lost 5 bases, V lost 2 bases, and 16 bases had no gene match. Germline CDR1 is SNHLY and CDR2 is FYNNEI. The length of the CDR3 is 18 residues.

CDR3 loop: CASSSPSGDETQYF. CDR3 DNA: TGTGCCAGCAGCTCCCCTAGCGGGGACGAGACCCAGTACTTC. The chain is built from TRBV5-4 and TRBJ2-5, with 9 bases matching TRBD2. The V segment lost 3 bases and the J segment 5 bases; nucleotides outside the gene matches: 5. CDR3 length equals 14 residues. CDR1 is SGHNT and CDR2 is YYREEE in the germline V gene (reference sequence).

The chain uses TRBV9 and TRBJ2-1; 7 positions match TRBD2. Germline assignment: CDR1 SGDLS and CDR2 YYNGEE. This CDR3 is built from 15 residues. V dropped 2 bases and J dropped 9; count of bases not matched to a gene: 11. The CDR3 sequence: CASSVSGTVTTEQFF. The DNA for the CDR3 is TGTGCCAGCAGCGTGAGCGGGACCGTTACTACTGAGCAGTTCTTC.

This clone was recorded a few times. The V call is TRBV2, the J call TRBJ1-1; 8 bases match TRBD1. Germline-derived CDR1 and CDR2 are SNHLY and FYNNEI. The V gene end was trimmed by 6 bases and the J gene end by 4 bases; junction bases not matched to a gene: 7. CDR3 length: 14 residues. The CDR3 reads CASRKQGAVTEAFF. CDR3 DNA: TGTGCCAGCAGGAAGCAGGGGGCTGTCACTGAAGCTTTCTTT. The variable domain in full, completed from reference TRBV2 and TRBJ1-1, reads EPEVTQTPSHQVTQMGQEVILRCVPISNHLYFYWYRQILGQKVEFLVSFYNNEISEKSEIFDDQFSVERPDGSNFTLKIRSTKLEDSAMYFCASRKQGAVTEAFFGQGTRLTVV.

The chain is built from TRBV9 and TRBJ2-1; D gene unclear. V gave up 0 bases and J gave up 5 bases, with 9 bases separating them. The germline CDR1 and CDR2 sequences are SGDLS and YYNGEE. This CDR3 has 14 amino acids. The CDR3 here is CASSVDLVDNEQFF. CDR3 DNA sequence: TGTGCCAGCAGCGTAGATTTAGTCGACAATGAGCAGTTCTTC. Full variable domain (rest looked up from reference TRBV9 and TRBJ2-1): DSGVTQTPKHLITATGQRVTLRCSPRSGDLSVYWYQQSLDQGLQFLIQYYNGEERAKGNILERFSAQQFPDLHSELNLSSLELGDSALYFCASSVDLVDNEQFFGPGTRLTVL.

The gene calls are TRBV10-3 and TRBJ2-2, with D unresolved. This CDR3 spans 12 amino acids. CDR1 is ENHRY, CDR2 SYGVKD, per germline. Trimming pared 1 base from V and 5 bases from J, leaving 2 bases between. As DNA, the CDR3 is TGTGCCATCAGTGAGTTAACCGGGGAGCTGTTTTTT. Encoded protein: CAISELTGELFF.

The chain has TRBV28 and TRBJ1-2; weak D call: TRBD1 (5 bases). Deletions cut 4 bases from V and 4 bases from J, with 19 bases between. This CDR3 is 16 amino acids long. CDR1 is MDHEN and CDR2 is SYDVKM in the germline V gene. CDR3 DNA sequence: TGTGCCAGCAGTTCCCCTCCCCGGGGGGTGGCCTATGGCTACACCTTC. This gives the protein CASSSPPRGVAYGYTF.

This clone showed up just once. The chain recombines TRBV27 with TRBJ2-5, with TRBD2 matching over 9 bases. This CDR3 is 14 amino acids long. V dropped 0 bases and J dropped 4; count of bases not matched to a gene: 0. CDR1 and CDR2 from the germline V gene are MNHEY and SMNVEV (reference sequence). As DNA, the CDR3 is TGTGCCAGCAGTTTATCGACTAGCGGAGAGACCCAGTACTTC. Encoded protein: CASSLSTSGETQYF.

This sequence joins TRBV21-1 and TRBJ1-2. TRBV21-1 is noted as a pseudogene. This CDR3 is 17 amino acids long. In DNA, the CDR3 is TGTGCCAGCAGGCTCGAGCCCCAATTGACTTGGAGCTATGGCTACACCTTC. This codes for CASRLEPQLTWSYGYTF.

This clone appeared a few times. The chain recombines TRBV4-1 with TRBJ1-1; D is unclear. The CDR3 length is 15 residues. Trimming stripped 7 bases from V and 1 base from J, with 16 bases between. Germline values: CDR1 MGHRA, CDR2 YSYEKL. The CDR3 is CASTPRSVPNTEAFF. The CDR3 DNA reads as TGCGCCAGCACCCCAAGGAGCGTCCCGAACACTGAAGCTTTCTTT.

The chain links TRBV18 to TRBJ2-7; 10 bases are shared with TRBD2. Germline loops: CDR1 KGHSH, CDR2 LQKENI. This CDR3 region has 19 residues. V trimming: 6 bases; J trimming: 3 bases; junction bases outside the gene matches: 20. CDR3 in amino acids: CASSPTPASGSLGVYEQYF. CDR3 DNA: TGTGCCAGCTCCCCGACTCCCGCTAGCGGGAGCTTAGGTGTCTACGAGCAGTACTTC.

V and J are TRBV6-1 and TRBJ2-7, with D possibly TRBD1 on 5 matching bases. Trimming shortened V by 7 bases and J by 3 bases, and 19 bases separated the two germline ends. The CDR3 is made up of 15 amino acids. Germline loops: CDR1 MNHNS, CDR2 SASEGT. CDR3 in DNA: TGTGCCAGCAAAATGACAGACGAATACTTCTACGAGCAGTACTTC. Its protein product is CASKMTDEYFYEQYF.

The chain couples TRBV7-6 to TRBJ2-7, with 10 bases identical to TRBD2. V was pared by 5 bases and J by 4 bases, with 17 bases of the junction left unmatched. Looked up from germline, CDR1 is SGHVS and CDR2 is FNYEAQ. The CDR3 is made up of 18 amino acids. The CDR3 protein is CASSARTSGHISAYEQYF. The CDR3 DNA is TGTGCCAGCAGCGCCCGGACTAGCGGACATATCTCAGCGTACGAGCAGTACTTC.

This rearrangement joins TRBV6-6 to TRBJ2-1; D may be TRBD1 (6 bases). V dropped 5 bases and J dropped 4 bases, with 15 bases sitting between them. CDR1 is MNHNY and CDR2 is SVGAGI in the germline V gene (reference sequence). The CDR3 contains 15 residues. CDR3 sequence: CASSLGQLTYNEQFF. The CDR3 DNA follows: TGTGCCAGCAGTCTAGGACAGCTAACTTACAATGAGCAGTTCTTC.

The V call is TRBV5-6, the J call TRBJ2-4; D unresolved. The V gene's germline CDR1 is SGHDT and CDR2 YYEEEE. V lost 0 bases and J 0 bases, leaving 4 bases between the germline ends. This CDR3 has 14 residues. CDR3: CASSLGLAKNIQYF. The CDR3 DNA sequence: TGTGCCAGCAGCTTGGGACTAGCCAAAAACATTCAGTACTTC.

The rearrangement joins TRBV6-6 to TRBJ1-2; D may be TRBD1 (5 bases). Trimming shortened V by 6 bases and J by 6 bases, and 14 bases separated the two germline ends. The CDR3 spans 13 residues. From germline, CDR1 is MNHNY and CDR2 SVGAGI (reference sequence). CDR3 in DNA: TGTGCCAGCAGCGAAACAGGAGTGGATGGCTACACCTTC. It specifies CASSETGVDGYTF.

This chain joins TRBV6-5 and TRBJ1-4; tentative D call: TRBD1 (5 bases). CDR3 size: 15 residues. V was cut by 7 bases and J by 6 bases, with 18 bases left in between. Per germline, CDR1 MNHEY and CDR2 SVGAGI. The CDR3 spells CASKNGRDWDEKLFF. The CDR3 nucleotides are TGTGCCAGCAAAAACGGCAGGGACTGGGATGAAAAACTGTTTTTT.

This chain links TRBV7-9 with TRBJ2-7; D possibly corresponds to TRBD2 (6 bases). V was trimmed by 5 bases and J by 6 bases, leaving 17 bases between them. Germline-derived CDR1 and CDR2 are SEHNR and FQNEAQ (reference sequence). This CDR3 has 14 residues. The CDR3 here is CASSRGLGGGEQYF. DNA of the CDR3: TGTGCCAGCAGCCGCGGACTGGGGGGTGGCGAGCAGTACTTC.

The rearrangement links TRBV29-1 to TRBJ2-1; D is perhaps TRBD1 (6 bases). The CDR3 spans 13 residues. With 0 bases removed from V and 9 bases from J, the gap between germline ends came to 12 bases. The V gene's germline CDR1 is SQVTM and CDR2 ANQGSEA. The CDR3 DNA sequence: TGCAGCGTTGAAGAGATTACAGGGTCTGAGCAGTTCTTC. This encodes CSVEEITGSEQFF.

CDR3 DNA: TGTGCCAGCAGCGACCTCCGGGACAGGGCTTCCGTAGCTAATGAAAAACTGTTTTTT. Translated, it gives CASSDLRDRASVANEKLFF. The V gene is TRBV5-6, the J gene TRBJ1-4; 9 bases line up with TRBD1. Germline V lookup: CDR1 SGHDT, CDR2 YYEEEE. The CDR3 has 19 amino acids. The V gene end was trimmed by 4 bases and the J gene end by 3 bases; junction bases not matched to a gene: 16.

This chain links TRBV7-9 with TRBJ1-2; TRBD1 agrees at 7 bases. Germline CDR1 is SEHNR and CDR2 is FQNEAQ (reference sequence). The CDR3 runs to 15 residues. V lost 5 bases to trimming and J lost 5 bases; unmatched junction nucleotides: 11. This CDR3 reads CASSPPRTGFYGYTF. The CDR3 nucleotides read TGTGCCAGCAGCCCTCCACGGACAGGATTTTATGGCTACACCTTC. The full variable domain, with the rest looked up from reference TRBV7-9 and TRBJ1-2, is DTGVSQNPRHKITKRGQNVTFRCDPISEHNRLYWYRQTLGQGPEFLTYFQNEAQLEKSRLLSDRFSAERPKGSFSTLEIQRTEQGDSAMYLCASSPPRTGFYGYTFGSGTRLTVV.

This rearrangement joins TRBV30 to TRBJ2-7, with 7 nucleotides matching TRBD1. In germline, CDR1 is GTSNPN, CDR2 SVGIG (reference sequence). This CDR3 comprises 15 residues. With V trimmed by 1 base and J by 0 bases, 6 bases remained unmatched. CDR3 DNA: TGTGCCTGGAGTGGGGACAGAAGGGCCTCCTACGAGCAGTACTTC. Translated, it gives CAWSGDRRASYEQYF.

The J gene is TRBJ2-2, the V gene TRBV28; D is ambiguous. In germline, CDR1 is MDHEN, CDR2 SYDVKM. V shed 10 bases and J shed 2 bases, with 20 bases lying between them. CDR3 length equals 16 residues. The CDR3 region is CATKTHPIINTGELFF. The CDR3 DNA reads as TGTGCCACCAAAACTCACCCGATAATTAACACCGGGGAGCTGTTTTTT.

This clone was observed a single time. V and J are TRBV14 and TRBJ2-5; 8 bases map to TRBD2. TRBJ2-7 matches the DNA end more closely, so the J call is doubtful. Per germline, CDR1 SGHDN and CDR2 FVKESK. The CDR3 has 18 amino acids. The CDR3 loop is CASSQGKNQAGALYEQYF. DNA of the CDR3: TGTGCCAGCAGCCAAGGGAAGAATCAAGCGGGAGCCCTCTACGAGCAGTACTTC.

V usage is TRBV2 and J usage is TRBJ2-5, with 7 bases matching TRBD2. Trimming at V came to 3 bases and at J to 1 base, leaving 5 bases not matched to a gene. The germline V gene encodes CDR1 SNHLY and CDR2 FYNNEI. CDR3 size: 15 residues. The chain's CDR3 is CASSDGRGSQETQYF. DNA for the CDR3: TGTGCCAGCAGTGATGGGCGGGGGAGCCAAGAGACCCAGTACTTC.

V gene TRBV28 combines with J gene TRBJ1-5, with D maybe TRBD1 (5 bases). The ends were cut back, 5 bases at V and 0 bases at J, with 26 bases in the middle. The germline V gene has CDR1 MDHEN and CDR2 SYDVKM. The CDR3 extends over 20 amino acids. This chain's CDR3 is CASSPLHLRAGLYSNQPQHF. In DNA, the CDR3 is TGTGCCAGCAGTCCACTCCACCTTCGGGCAGGGTTGTATAGCAATCAGCCCCAGCATTTT.